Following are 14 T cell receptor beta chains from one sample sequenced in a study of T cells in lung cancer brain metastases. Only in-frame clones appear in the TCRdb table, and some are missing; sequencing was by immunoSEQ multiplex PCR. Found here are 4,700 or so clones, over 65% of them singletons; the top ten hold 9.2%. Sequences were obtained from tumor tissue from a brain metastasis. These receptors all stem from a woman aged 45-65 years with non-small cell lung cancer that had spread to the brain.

This CDR3 is CASSSRIWDGEETQYF. The CDR3 DNA sequence: TGTGCCAGCAGCTCCAGAATATGGGACGGTGAGGAGACCCAGTACTTC. The chain carries TRBV5-8 and TRBJ2-5; D could derive from TRBD1 or TRBD2 (5 bases each). V dropped 3 bases and J dropped 5 bases, with 20 bases sitting between them. The CDR3 extends over 16 amino acids. Germline V gene lookup returns CDR1 SGHTS and CDR2 YDEGEE.

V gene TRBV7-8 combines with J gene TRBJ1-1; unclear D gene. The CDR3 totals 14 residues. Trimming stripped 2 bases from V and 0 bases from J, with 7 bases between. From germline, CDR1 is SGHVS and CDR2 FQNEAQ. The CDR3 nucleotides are TGTGCCAGCAGCTTAAGGACCCTGAACACTGAAGCTTTCTTT. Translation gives CASSLRTLNTEAFF.

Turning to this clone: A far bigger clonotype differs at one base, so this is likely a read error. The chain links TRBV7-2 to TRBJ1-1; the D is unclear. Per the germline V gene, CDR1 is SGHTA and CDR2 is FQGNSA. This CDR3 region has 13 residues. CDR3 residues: CASNLDLNTEAFF. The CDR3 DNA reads TGTGCCAGCAACTTAGACTTAAACACTGAAGCTTTCTTT. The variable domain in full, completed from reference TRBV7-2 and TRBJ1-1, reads GAGVSQSPSNKVTEKGKDVELRCDPISGHTALYWYRQSLGQGLEFLIYFQGNSAPDKSGLPSDRFSAERTGGSVSTLTIQRTQQEDSAVYLCASNLDLNTEAFFGQGTRLTVV.

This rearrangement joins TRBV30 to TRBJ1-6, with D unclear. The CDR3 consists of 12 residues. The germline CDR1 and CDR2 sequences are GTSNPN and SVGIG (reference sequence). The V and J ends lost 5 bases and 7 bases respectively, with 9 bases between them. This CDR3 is CAWGRTNSPLHF. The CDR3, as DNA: TGTGCCTGGGGAAGGACCAATTCACCCCTCCACTTT.

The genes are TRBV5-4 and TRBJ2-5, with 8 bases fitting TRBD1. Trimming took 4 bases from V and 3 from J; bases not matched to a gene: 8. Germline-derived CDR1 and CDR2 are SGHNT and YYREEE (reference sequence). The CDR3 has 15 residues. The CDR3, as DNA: TGTGCCAGCAGCCGAAAAACAGGGGGTGAAGAGACCCAGTACTTC. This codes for CASSRKTGGEETQYF. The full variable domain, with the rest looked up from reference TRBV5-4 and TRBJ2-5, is ETGVTQSPTHLIKTRGQQVTLRCSSQSGHNTVSWYQQALGQGPQFIFQYYREEENGRGNFPPRFSGLQFPNYSSELNVNALELDDSALYLCASSRKTGGEETQYFGPGTRLLVL.

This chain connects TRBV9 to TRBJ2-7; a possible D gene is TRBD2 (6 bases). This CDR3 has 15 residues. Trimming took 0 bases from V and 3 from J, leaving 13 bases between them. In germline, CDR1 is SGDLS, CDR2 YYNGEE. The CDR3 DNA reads TGTGCCAGCAGCGTAGATGGAGCGGGTTACTACGAGCAGTACTTC. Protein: CASSVDGAGYYEQYF.

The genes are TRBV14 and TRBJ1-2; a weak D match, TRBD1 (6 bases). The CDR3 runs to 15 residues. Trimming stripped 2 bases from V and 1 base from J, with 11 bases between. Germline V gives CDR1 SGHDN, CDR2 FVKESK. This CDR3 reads CASSQQGLVNYGYTF. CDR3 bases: TGTGCCAGCAGCCAACAGGGGCTAGTTAACTATGGCTACACCTTC.

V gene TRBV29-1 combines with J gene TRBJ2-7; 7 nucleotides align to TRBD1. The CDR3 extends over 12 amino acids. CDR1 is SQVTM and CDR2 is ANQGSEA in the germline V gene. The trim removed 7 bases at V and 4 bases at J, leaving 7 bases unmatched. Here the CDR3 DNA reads TGCAGCGCTCGGACAGGTCCATACGAGCAGTACTTC. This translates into CSARTGPYEQYF.

The CDR3 DNA reads as TGTGCCAGCAGTGATGGAGGGTACAATGAGCAGTTCTTC. Its protein product is CASSDGGYNEQFF. The chain has TRBV6-4 and TRBJ2-1; TRBD2 might be the D (6 bases). CDR3 length equals 13 residues. V lost 3 bases and J 4 bases, leaving 7 bases between the germline ends. CDR1 is MRHNA, CDR2 SNTAGT, per germline.

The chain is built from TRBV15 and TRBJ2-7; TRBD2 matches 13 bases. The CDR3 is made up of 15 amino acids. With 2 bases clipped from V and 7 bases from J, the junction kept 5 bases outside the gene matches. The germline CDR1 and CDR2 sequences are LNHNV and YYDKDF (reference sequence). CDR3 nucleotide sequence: TGTGCCACCAGCAGACGGACTAGCGGGAGAATAGAGCAGTACTTC. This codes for CATSRRTSGRIEQYF.

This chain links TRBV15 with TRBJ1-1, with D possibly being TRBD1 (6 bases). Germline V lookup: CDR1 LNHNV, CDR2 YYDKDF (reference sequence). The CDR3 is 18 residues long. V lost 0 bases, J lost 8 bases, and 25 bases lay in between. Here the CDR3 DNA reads TGTGCCACCAGCAGAGATATCTCAGGGGCTGCTGAGGCAAGCGAAGCTTTCTTT. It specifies CATSRDISGAAEASEAFF.

The CDR3 DNA sequence: TGTGCCAGCAGTTCCCCCGGGGTGGTTGGCTACACCTTC. This codes for CASSSPGVVGYTF. This chain links TRBV7-2 with TRBJ1-2, with D uncertain. Trimming took 6 bases from V and 7 from J, leaving 15 bases between them. Germline CDR1 reads SGHTA; CDR2 reads FQGNSA. The CDR3 has 13 amino acids.

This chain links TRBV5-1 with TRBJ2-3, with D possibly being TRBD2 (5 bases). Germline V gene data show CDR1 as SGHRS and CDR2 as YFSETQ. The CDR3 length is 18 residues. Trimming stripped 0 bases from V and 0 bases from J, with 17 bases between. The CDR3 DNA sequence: TGCGCCAGCAGCTTGGCCCTGGCGGGCGTCGACAGCACAGATACGCAGTATTTT. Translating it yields CASSLALAGVDSTDTQYF.

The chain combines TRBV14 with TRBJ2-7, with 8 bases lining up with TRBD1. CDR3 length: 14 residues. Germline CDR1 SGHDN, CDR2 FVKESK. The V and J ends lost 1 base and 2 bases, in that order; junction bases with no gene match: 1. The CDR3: CASSQGTGPYEQYF. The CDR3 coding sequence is TGTGCCAGCAGCCAAGGGACAGGGCCCTACGAGCAGTACTTC.